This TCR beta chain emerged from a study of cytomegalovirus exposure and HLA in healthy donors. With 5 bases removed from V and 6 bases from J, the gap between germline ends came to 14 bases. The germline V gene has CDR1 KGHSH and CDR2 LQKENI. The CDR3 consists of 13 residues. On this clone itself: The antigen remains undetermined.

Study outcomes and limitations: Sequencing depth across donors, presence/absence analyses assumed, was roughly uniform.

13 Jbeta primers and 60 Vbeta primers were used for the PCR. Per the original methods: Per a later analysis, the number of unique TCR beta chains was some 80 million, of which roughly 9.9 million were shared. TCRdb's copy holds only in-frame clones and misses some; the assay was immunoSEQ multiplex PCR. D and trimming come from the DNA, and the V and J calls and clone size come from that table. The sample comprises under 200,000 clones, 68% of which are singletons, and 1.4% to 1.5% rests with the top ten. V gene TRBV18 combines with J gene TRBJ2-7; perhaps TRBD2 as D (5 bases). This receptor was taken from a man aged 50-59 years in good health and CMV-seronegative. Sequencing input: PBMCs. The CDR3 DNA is TGTGCCAGCTCAAATAGAGAGGGTCCCGAGCAGTACTTC. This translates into CASSNREGPEQYF.